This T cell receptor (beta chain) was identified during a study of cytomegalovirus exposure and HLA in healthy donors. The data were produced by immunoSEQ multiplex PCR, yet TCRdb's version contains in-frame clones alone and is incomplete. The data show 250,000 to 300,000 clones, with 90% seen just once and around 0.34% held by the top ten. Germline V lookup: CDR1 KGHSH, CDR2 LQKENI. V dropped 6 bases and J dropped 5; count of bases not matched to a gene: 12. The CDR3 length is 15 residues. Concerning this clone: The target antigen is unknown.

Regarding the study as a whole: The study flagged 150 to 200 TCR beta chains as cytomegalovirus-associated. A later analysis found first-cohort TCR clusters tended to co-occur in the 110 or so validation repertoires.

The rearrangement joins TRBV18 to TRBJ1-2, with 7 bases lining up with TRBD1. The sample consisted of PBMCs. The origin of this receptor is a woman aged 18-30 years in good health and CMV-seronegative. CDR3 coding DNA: TGTGCCAGCTCGCAAAACAGGGGAGTGGAATATGGCTACACCTTC. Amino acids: CASSQNRGVEYGYTF.